This T cell receptor beta chain appears in the sequencing data of a study of cytomegalovirus exposure and HLA in healthy donors. This clone turned up a few times. The CDR3 runs 13 residues. CDR1 SGHTA and CDR2 FQGTGA come from the germline V gene. V was clipped by 5 bases and J by 9 bases; unmatched bases: 7. Primers: 60 Vbeta forward and 13 Jbeta reverse. Study processing details: Counted up in a later analysis, unique TCR beta chains came to 65 million to 80 million, with around 11 million shared. The table came from immunoSEQ multiplex PCR; TCRdb's copy has only in-frame clones and leaves some out. That table is the source of V, J and clone size, and D and trimming were worked out from the DNA. The repertoire includes 150,000 to 200,000 clones, around 84% of them detected once, and more than 1.5% sits in the top ten.

This TCR came from a man aged 18 to 30 in good health and CMV-seronegative. Sequenced sample: PBMCs. The gene calls are TRBV7-3 and TRBJ2-1, with TRBD1 identical over 7 bases. CDR3 region: CASSLDRAGEQFF. DNA of the CDR3: TGTGCCAGCAGCCTCGACAGGGCGGGTGAGCAGTTCTTC.